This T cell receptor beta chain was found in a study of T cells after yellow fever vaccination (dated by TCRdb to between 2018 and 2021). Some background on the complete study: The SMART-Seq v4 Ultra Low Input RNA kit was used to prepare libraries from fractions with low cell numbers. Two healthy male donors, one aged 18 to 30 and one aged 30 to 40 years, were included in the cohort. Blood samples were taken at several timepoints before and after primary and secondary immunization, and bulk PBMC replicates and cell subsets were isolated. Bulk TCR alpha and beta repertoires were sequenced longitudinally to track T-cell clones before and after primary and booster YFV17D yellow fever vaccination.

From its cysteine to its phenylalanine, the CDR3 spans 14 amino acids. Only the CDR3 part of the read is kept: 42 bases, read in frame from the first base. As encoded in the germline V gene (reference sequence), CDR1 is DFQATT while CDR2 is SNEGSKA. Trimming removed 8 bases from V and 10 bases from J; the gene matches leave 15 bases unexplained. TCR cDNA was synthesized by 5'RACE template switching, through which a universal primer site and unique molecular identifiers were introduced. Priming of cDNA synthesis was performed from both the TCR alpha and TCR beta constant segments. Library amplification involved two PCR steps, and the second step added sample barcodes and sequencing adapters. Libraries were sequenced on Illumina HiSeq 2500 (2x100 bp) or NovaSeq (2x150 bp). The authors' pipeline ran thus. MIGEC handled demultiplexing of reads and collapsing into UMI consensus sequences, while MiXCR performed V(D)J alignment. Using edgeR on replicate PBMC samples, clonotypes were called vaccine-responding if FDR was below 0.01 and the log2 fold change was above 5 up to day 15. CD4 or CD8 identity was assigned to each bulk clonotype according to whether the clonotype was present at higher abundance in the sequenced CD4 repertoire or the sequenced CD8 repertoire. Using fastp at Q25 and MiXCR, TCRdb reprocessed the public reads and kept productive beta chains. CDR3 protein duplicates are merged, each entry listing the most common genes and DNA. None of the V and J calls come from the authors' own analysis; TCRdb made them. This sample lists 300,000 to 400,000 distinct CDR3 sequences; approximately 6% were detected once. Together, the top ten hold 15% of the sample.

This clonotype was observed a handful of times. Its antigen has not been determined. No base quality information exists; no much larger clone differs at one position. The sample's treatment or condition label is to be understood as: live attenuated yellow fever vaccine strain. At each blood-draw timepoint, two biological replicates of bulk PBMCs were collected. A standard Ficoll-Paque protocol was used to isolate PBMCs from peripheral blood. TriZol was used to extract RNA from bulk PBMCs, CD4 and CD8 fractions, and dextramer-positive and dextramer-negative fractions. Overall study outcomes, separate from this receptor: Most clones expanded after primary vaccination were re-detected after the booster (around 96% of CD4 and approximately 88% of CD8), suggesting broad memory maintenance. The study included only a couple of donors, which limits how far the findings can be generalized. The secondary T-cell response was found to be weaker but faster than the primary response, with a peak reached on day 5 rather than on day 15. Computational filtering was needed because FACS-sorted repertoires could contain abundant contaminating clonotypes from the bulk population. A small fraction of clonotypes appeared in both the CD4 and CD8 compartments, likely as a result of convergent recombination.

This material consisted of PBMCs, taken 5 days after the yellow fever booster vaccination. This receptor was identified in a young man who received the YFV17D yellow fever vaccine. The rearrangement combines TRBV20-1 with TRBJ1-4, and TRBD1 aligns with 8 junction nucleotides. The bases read TGCAGTTCCCCCCCCCCGACAGGGGATGGAAAACTGTTTTTT. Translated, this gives CSSPPPTGDGKLFF.